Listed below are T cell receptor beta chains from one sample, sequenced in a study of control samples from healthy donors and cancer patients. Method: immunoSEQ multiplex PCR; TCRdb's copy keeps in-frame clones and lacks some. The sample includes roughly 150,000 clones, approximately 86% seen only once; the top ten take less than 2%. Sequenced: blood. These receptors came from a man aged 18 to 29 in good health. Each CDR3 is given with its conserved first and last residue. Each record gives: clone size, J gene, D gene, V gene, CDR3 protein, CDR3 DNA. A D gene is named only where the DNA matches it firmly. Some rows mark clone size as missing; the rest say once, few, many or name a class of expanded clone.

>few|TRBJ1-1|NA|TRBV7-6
CASSQTGNTEAFF
TGTGCCAGCAGCCAGACAGGGAACACTGAAGCTTTCTTT
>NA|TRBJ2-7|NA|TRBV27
CASSLGPGISYEQYF
TGTGCCAGCAGTTTGGGACCAGGGATATCGTACGAGCAGTACTTC
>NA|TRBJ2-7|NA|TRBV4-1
CASSHGTHYEQYF
TGCGCCAGCAGCCATGGGACTCATTACGAGCAGTACTTC
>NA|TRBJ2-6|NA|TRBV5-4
CASSLRRNSGANVLTF
TGTGCCAGCAGCTTGAGACGGAACTCTGGGGCCAACGTCCTGACTTTC
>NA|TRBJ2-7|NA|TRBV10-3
CAINADSSYEQYF
TGTGCCATCAACGCGGACAGCTCCTACGAGCAGTACTTC
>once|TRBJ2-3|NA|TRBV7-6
CASSLVLGSDTQYF
TGTGCCAGCAGCTTAGTTCTGGGATCAGATACGCAGTATTTT
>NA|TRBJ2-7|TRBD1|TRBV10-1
CASSESGQGVEEQYF
TGCGCCAGCAGTGAGTCGGGACAGGGGGTAGAGGAGCAGTACTTC
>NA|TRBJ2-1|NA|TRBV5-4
CASSLAARGGNEQFF
TGTGCCAGCAGCTTGGCGGCGCGGGGTGGAAACGAGCAGTTCTTC
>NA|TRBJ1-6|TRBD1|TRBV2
CASRDTGGSSYNSPLHF
TGTGCCAGCAGGGATACAGGGGGAAGCTCCTATAATTCACCCCTCCACTTT
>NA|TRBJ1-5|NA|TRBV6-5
CASSYSLDQPQHF
TGTGCCAGCAGTTACAGCCTTGATCAGCCCCAGCATTTT
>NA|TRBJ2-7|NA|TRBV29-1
CSVEVEGGISHEQYF
TGCAGCGTTGAAGTTGAGGGTGGGATATCCCACGAGCAGTACTTC
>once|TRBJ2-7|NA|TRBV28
CASSFRFEQYF
TGTGCCAGCAGCTTTAGGTTCGAGCAGTACTTC
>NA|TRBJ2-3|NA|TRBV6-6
CASSDSLLGDTQYF
TGTGCCAGCAGCGACTCCCTTCTCGGAGATACGCAGTATTTT
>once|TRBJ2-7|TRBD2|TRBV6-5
CASRRGFEQYF
TGTGCCAGCAGGCGGGGGTTCGAGCAGTACTTC
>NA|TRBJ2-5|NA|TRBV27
CASSSGPRGTQYF
TGTGCCAGCAGTTCCGGGCCCCGGGGGACCCAGTACTTC
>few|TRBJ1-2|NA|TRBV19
CASSIGTANYGYTF
TGTGCCAGTAGTATAGGAACCGCTAACTATGGCTACACCTTC
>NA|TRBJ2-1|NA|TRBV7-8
CASQAGRGNEQFF
TGTGCCAGCCAGGCGGGGCGAGGTAATGAGCAGTTCTTC
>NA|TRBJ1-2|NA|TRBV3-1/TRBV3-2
CASSRQSDYGYTF
TGTGCCAGCAGCCGACAGTCGGACTATGGCTACACCTTC
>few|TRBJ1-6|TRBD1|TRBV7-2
CASSLQTGVGSPLHF
TGTGCCAGCAGCTTACAGACAGGGGTCGGTTCACCCCTCCACTTT
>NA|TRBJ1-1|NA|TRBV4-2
CASSQDVENTEAFF
TGTGCCAGCAGCCAAGACGTCGAGAACACTGAAGCTTTCTTT
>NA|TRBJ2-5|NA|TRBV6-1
CASSVGTVRSRETQYF
TGTGCCAGCAGTGTTGGGACCGTGAGGAGTAGGGAGACCCAGTACTTC
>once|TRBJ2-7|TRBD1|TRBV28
CASSLFTGASSYEQYF
TGTGCCAGCAGTTTATTCACAGGGGCCAGCTCCTACGAGCAGTACTTC
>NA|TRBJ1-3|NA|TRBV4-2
CASSQALPGGNTIYF
TGTGCCAGCAGCCAAGCCCTTCCCGGAGGAAACACCATATATTTT
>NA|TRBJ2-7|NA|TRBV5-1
CASSAIQDSYEQYF
TGCGCCAGCAGCGCGATACAGGACTCCTACGAGCAGTACTTC
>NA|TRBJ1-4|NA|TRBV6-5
CASRFQGPTNEKLFF
TGTGCCAGCAGGTTCCAGGGCCCAACTAATGAAAAACTGTTTTTT
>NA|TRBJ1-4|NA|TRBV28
CASTVLGATNEKLFF
TGTGCCAGCACAGTCTTAGGGGCAACTAATGAAAAACTGTTTTTT
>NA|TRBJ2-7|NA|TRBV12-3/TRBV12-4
CASSPPLSAEQYF
TGTGCCAGCAGCCCTCCCCTTTCCGCCGAGCAGTACTTC